This record covers a single TCR beta chain. Its specificity is not known. This sample is drawn from a study of blood T cells in healthy people across ages. Points from the study as a whole: Higher naive T cell percentage went strongly together with higher TCR beta diversity.

A sample-barcoded 5' primer and a J-beta primer mix were used in a second PCR of roughly 7 to 11 cycles. One entry per CDR3 protein results from TCRdb running MiXCR on the 5' RACE reads. The sample records over 550,000 distinct CDR3 sequences, about 30% being singletons. The sequencing sample was made of blood. This clonotype originated in a woman older than 75 in good health.

The CDR3 loop reads CAIMEGAGSPLHF. CDR3 nucleotide sequence: TGTGCCATCATGGAGGGGGCGGGTTCACCCCTCCACTTT. The chain is built from TRBV10-3 and TRBJ1-6, with 7 bases aligning to TRBD1. Looked up from germline, CDR1 is ENHRY and CDR2 is SYGVKD. This CDR3 is built from 13 residues. The V segment lost 7 bases and the J segment 9 bases; nucleotides outside the gene matches: 6.